These T cell receptor beta chains were read from a single sample in a study of T cells in Graves' hyperthyroidism and ophthalmopathy. TCRdb ran MiXCR on the multiplex PCR reads and lists one entry per CDR3 protein. Of hundreds of thousands of distinct CDR3 sequences in the sample, about 15% were seen once. Material: blood. All receptors come from a woman aged 18 to 35 with Graves' hyperthyroidism. Both conserved end residues are part of each CDR3. The order of the fields is J gene, V gene, CDR3 protein.

TRBJ2-5	TRBV5-5	CASSSTGLIAETQYF
TRBJ2-5	TRBV19	CASSILAGTGGETQYF
TRBJ1-2	TRBV7-2	CASSLGDRELSYLYGYTF
TRBJ1-2	TRBV20-1	CGARGQGPNYGYTF
TRBJ2-3	TRBV11-2	CASSFGTGGADTQYF
TRBJ1-1	TRBV6-1	CASSGQPNTEAFF
TRBJ1-2	TRBV28	CASSVLTGNYGYTF
TRBJ2-2	TRBV3-1	CASSQVRLAITTGELFF
TRBJ1-2	TRBV6-1	CASSGTGIGYGYTF
TRBJ2-3	TRBV6-2/TRBV6-3	CASRRAYSSYTQYF
TRBJ1-1	TRBV27	CASSNRGRPLKNTEAFF
TRBJ1-2	TRBV13	CASSYQSGHSANYGYTF
TRBJ1-1	TRBV3-1	CASSRQGQVNTEAFF
TRBJ1-4	TRBV27	CASSFGQGFEKLFF
TRBJ2-7	TRBV4-3	CASSQDLWVAGYEQYF
TRBJ2-5	TRBV3-1	CASSRGLNVDF
TRBJ1-6	TRBV12-3/TRBV12-4	CASSLGPVDSPLHF
TRBJ1-2	TRBV25-1	CASSDYRTRGYTF
TRBJ2-7	TRBV3-1	CASSQGPGNYEQHF
TRBJ1-1	TRBV10-3	CAISLGGDAEAFF
TRBJ2-1	TRBV7-9	CASSLGASGRVYNEQFF
TRBJ2-1	TRBV2	CASSVGGTGGNEQFF
TRBJ1-1	TRBV24-1	CATSEPYRGQGAFF
TRBJ2-1	TRBV11-2	CASSLRGAWDEQFF
TRBJ1-3	TRBV20-1	CSAEQGGALGNTIYF
TRBJ2-1	TRBV19	CASSIGKWYEQFF
TRBJ2-7	TRBV11-2	CASSPDGIGSYEQYF
TRBJ2-3	TRBV10-1	CASSMIAGAADTQYF
TRBJ2-5	TRBV5-1	CASSLSGREETQYF
TRBJ1-2	TRBV4-1	CASSPRNFYGYTF
TRBJ1-3	TRBV27	CASSSTGFSGNTIYF
TRBJ2-7	TRBV2	CASRYYRDYEQYF
TRBJ1-5	TRBV6-1	CASRGGTGNQPQHF
TRBJ1-1	TRBV7-6	CASSSGTGDTEAFF
TRBJ2-7	TRBV6-2/TRBV6-3	CASSGTLSYEQYF
TRBJ2-6	TRBV18	CASSPPGLTGANVLTF
TRBJ2-7	TRBV6-2/TRBV6-3	CASSYDYEQYF
TRBJ2-1	TRBV20-1	CSARFPAQSYNEQFF
TRBJ2-2	TRBV5-1	CASSLIMNTGELFF
TRBJ2-1	TRBV28	CASLGDREANEQFF
TRBJ1-1	TRBV6-5	CASSYSGRGTEAFF
TRBJ1-1	TRBV10-3	CAISDPPENTEAFF
TRBJ2-5	TRBV7-9	CASSLGGFRETQYF